This T cell receptor (beta chain) was sequenced for a study of T cells in women clearing cervical HPV infection. About the study: Controls gave blood once infection was undetectable; cases at lesion identification. With HLA typing for only a few women, HLA confounding remains possible. Study-level results: Controls had more TRBV6-7 (0.16%) than cases (about 0.11%).

Concerning this clone itself: Its matching antigen is unknown. The CDR3 end is not reached by the read, which stops 3 residues before it; the germline J gene fills it in.

The CDR3 is 16 amino acids. V trimming: 2 bases; J trimming: 0 bases; junction bases outside the gene matches: 4. Genomic DNA, averaging around 1,200 ng per sample, yielded TCR beta CDR3 via immunoSEQ. Produced via immunoSEQ multiplex PCR; TCRdb's table is partial and in-frame only. Recorded for this sample: tens of thousands of clones. This TCR was sampled from a woman between 18 and 75 years old with a cervical HPV16 infection that either progressed to CIN3+ or cleared (not recorded which). The sample consisted of blood buffy coat. This chain uses TRBV12-3 or TRBV12-4 with TRBJ1-3; 7 nucleotides match TRBD1. The sequenced CDR3 bases are TGTGCCAGCAGTTTAAGGGGGCCTTACTCTGGAAACACC. As protein: CASSLRGPYSGNT. The CDR3 in full is CASSLRGPYSGNTIYF.